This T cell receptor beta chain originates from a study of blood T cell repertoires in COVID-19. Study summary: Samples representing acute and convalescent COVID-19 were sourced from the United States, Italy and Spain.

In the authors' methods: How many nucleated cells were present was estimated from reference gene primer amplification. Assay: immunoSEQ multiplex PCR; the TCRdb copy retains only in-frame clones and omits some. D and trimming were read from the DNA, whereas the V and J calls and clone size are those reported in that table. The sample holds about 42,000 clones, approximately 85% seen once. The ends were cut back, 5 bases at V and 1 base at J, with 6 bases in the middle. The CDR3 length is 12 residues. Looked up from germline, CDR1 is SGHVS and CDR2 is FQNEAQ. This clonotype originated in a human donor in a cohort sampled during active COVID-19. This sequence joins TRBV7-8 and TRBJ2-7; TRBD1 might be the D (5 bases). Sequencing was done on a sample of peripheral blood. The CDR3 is CASSRQSYEQYF. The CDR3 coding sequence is TGTGCCAGCAGCCGACAGTCCTACGAGCAGTACTTC.